This entry describes one T cell receptor beta chain. Its antigen is not identified. Expressed TCRB transcripts were sequenced, since all the RNA that had been isolated was reverse transcribed. Some clones are missing from TCRdb's copy, which holds only in-frame ones; the method was immunoSEQ multiplex PCR. This sample has under 800,000 clones, with around 16% found just once. The record originates from a study of beta chain features in type 1 diabetes. Overall study findings and caveats: Equally in patients and controls, shorter templates might have been favored by PCR.

Naive, central memory, regulatory and stem cell-like memory cells within the CD4+ compartment were sorted using CD45RO/CCR7/CD25/CD127/CD95/CD27. Germline V lookup: CDR1 SGHAT, CDR2 FQNNGV. V was clipped by 1 base and J by 5 bases; unmatched bases: 14. The CDR3 loop spans 18 amino acids. This TCR derives from a man younger than 35 in good health. V usage is TRBV11-2 and J usage is TRBJ2-1; 7 bases fit TRBD2. Sequenced: naive CD4+ T cells from blood. CDR3 sequence reads: CASSLGVPWRESDNEQFF. CDR3 nucleotides: TGTGCCAGCAGCTTAGGGGTACCGTGGCGGGAGTCTGACAATGAGCAGTTCTTC.